This T cell receptor beta chain was identified in a study of OX40 agonist ivuxolimab in advanced cancers. Patients who had autoimmune disease history or got systemic immunosuppression were left out. About this clone: Its matching antigen is unknown.

Sequencing was performed with immunoSEQ multiplex PCR; in TCRdb, only in-frame clones are kept and a portion is missing. Of under 65,000 clones detected, about 89% appear once; the ten largest clones hold around 13%. Study-wide points: In CD8+ T cells, expanded clones were on average more numerous than in CD4+. The work left the antigen specificity of expanded peripheral T cells undetermined. Part of the nonresponder group also had normalized T-cell clonal expansion that was low.

Trimming stripped 2 bases from V and 5 bases from J, with 10 bases between. CDR3 length: 14 residues. In germline, CDR1 is SGHTA, CDR2 FQGTGA. The clonotype comes from an adult with an advanced solid tumor such as melanoma, head and neck, liver or kidney cancer. The V gene is TRBV7-3, the J gene TRBJ2-1; D unclear. The source was CD4+ or CD8+ T cells sorted from blood, collected in a trial of the OX40 agonist ivuxolimab. As DNA, the CDR3 is TGTGCCAGCAGCTTACTTGGTCAACACAATGAGCAGTTCTTC. Protein: CASSLLGQHNEQFF.